Presented here are 27 T cell receptor beta chains from one specimen sequenced in a study of HIV-infected children after antiretroviral therapy interruption. Unique molecular identifiers were included in an RNA-based 3' RACE TCR library. Each CDR3 protein is one row after TCRdb ran MiXCR on the 3' RACE reads. The sample lists about 37,000 distinct CDR3 sequences, over 6% occurring once. Treatment described: PENTA 11 planned treatment interruption arm or continuous ART arm. The material was CD45RA+ CD4+ T cells from PBMCs, pooled from several time points, obtained from a donor given antiretroviral therapy, either interrupted or continuous. Subset reported: naive CD4+ CD45RA+ CD45RO- T cells. The source is a pool of human donors with HIV.

There are many counts of this clonotype. Written as DNA, the CDR3 is TGTGCCAGCAGCTCAAAAGTCACCCGAGGGGATTCCTACGAGCAGTACTTC. Protein product: CASSSKVTRGDSYEQYF. This chain connects TRBV11-2 to TRBJ2-7; D tentatively reads TRBD1 or TRBD2 (5 bases each). The CDR3 loop spans 17 amino acids. Germline V CDR1 and CDR2: SGHAT, FQNNGV. Trimming took 4 bases from V and 1 from J, leaving 20 bases between them.

Many counts were recorded for this clonotype. The chain joins TRBV28 to TRBJ2-1; 9 bases agree with TRBD2. The trim removed 3 bases at V and 2 bases at J, leaving 2 bases unmatched. The CDR3 contains 15 residues. CDR1 is MDHEN and CDR2 is SYDVKM in the germline V gene. The CDR3 DNA is TGTGCCAGCAGTTTGCGGGGGGGAACCTACAATGAGCAGTTCTTC. It translates to CASSLRGGTYNEQFF.

This clonotype was picked up many times. The chain links TRBV12-3 or TRBV12-4 to TRBJ1-1, with 7 bases aligning to TRBD1. J lost 4 bases, V lost 6 bases, and 8 bases had no gene match. The CDR3 consists of 14 residues. The CDR3 sequence is CASRQTGRPTEAFF. In DNA form, the CDR3 reads TGTGCCAGCAGACAGACAGGGAGGCCCACTGAAGCTTTCTTT.

The table lists this clonotype with many counts. This chain connects TRBV6-5 to TRBJ2-2, with D unresolved. Trimming removed 4 bases at V and 2 bases at J, with 14 bases between. CDR1 is MNHEY and CDR2 is SVGAGI in the germline V gene. The CDR3 runs to 16 residues. The CDR3 reads CASSSIVSPNTGELFF. CDR3 bases: TGTGCCAGCAGTTCGATAGTTTCTCCTAACACCGGGGAGCTGTTTTTT.

This clonotype was observed a handful of times. The chain is built from TRBV18 and TRBJ2-5; 9 nucleotides line up with TRBD2. J was trimmed by 5 bases and V by 6 bases; bases with no gene match: 7. Looked up from germline, CDR1 is KGHSH and CDR2 is LQKENI. CDR3 length: 14 residues. The CDR3 region is CASSLGLAEETQYF. In nucleotides, the CDR3 is TGTGCCAGCTCCCTGGGACTAGCCGAGGAGACCCAGTACTTC.

The table lists this clonotype with many counts. This sequence joins TRBV18 and TRBJ1-4; 7 positions match TRBD1. The germline CDR1 and CDR2 sequences are KGHSH and LQKENI. Trimming took 3 bases from V and 5 from J; bases not matched to a gene: 6. This CDR3 region has 15 residues. The CDR3 reads CASSPNHRGNEKLFF. CDR3 DNA: TGTGCCAGCTCACCGAACCACAGGGGAAATGAAAAACTGTTTTTT.

This clonotype has a count of ten or more. The chain combines TRBV29-1 with TRBJ1-2; D perhaps matches TRBD1 (6 bases). Germline CDR1 SQVTM, CDR2 ANQGSEA. The V end lost 6 bases, the J end lost 0 bases, and 17 bases lay between the germline ends. This CDR3 contains 15 residues. The CDR3 region has the DNA TGCAGCGTCGACAGGTCCGCATTCACTAACTATGGCTACACCTTC. Translation gives CSVDRSAFTNYGYTF. Drawing the rest from reference TRBV29-1 and TRBJ1-2, the complete variable domain is SAVISQKPSRDICQRGTSLTIQCQVDSQVTMMFWYRQQPGQSLTLIATANQGSEATYESGFVIDKFPISRPNLTFSTLTVSNMSPEDSSIYLCSVDRSAFTNYGYTFGSGTRLTVV.

Many counts were recorded for this clonotype. As DNA, the CDR3 is TGCAGCGTTGTAGGTGCTTTCTTT. Its protein is CSVVGAFF. The chain combines TRBV29-1 with TRBJ1-1, with D unresolved. Trimming pared 4 bases from V and 11 bases from J, leaving 5 bases between. The CDR3 runs to 8 residues. Germline assignment: CDR1 SQVTM and CDR2 ANQGSEA.

This clonotype has a count of ten or more. The chain links TRBV27 to TRBJ2-7; 7 positions agree with TRBD2. Germline trimming cut 9 bases from V and 2 bases from J; bases unmatched to any gene: 4. The germline CDR1 and CDR2 sequences are MNHEY and SMNVEV (reference sequence). This CDR3 contains 12 residues. CDR3 in amino acids: CASPTSPYEQYF. For the CDR3, the DNA is TGTGCCAGTCCGACTAGCCCCTACGAGCAGTACTTC.

This clonotype has a count of ten or more. The chain employs TRBV7-3 and TRBJ2-7; no clear D. V gave up 2 bases and J gave up 1 base, with 12 bases separating them. The CDR3 runs 15 residues. Looked up from germline, CDR1 is SGHTA and CDR2 is FQGTGA. Here the CDR3 reads CASSLVGGDSYEQYF. CDR3 nucleotide sequence: TGTGCCAGCAGCTTAGTCGGCGGAGATTCCTACGAGCAGTACTTC.

In its sample, this clonotype was seen a few times. One end of the junction does not line up with germline, which may come from a read error. The chain joins TRBV13 to TRBJ2-5; 7 bases agree with TRBD2. Germline CDR1 and CDR2: PRHDT and FYEKMQ (reference sequence). The length of the CDR3 is 16 residues. CDR3: CASSRDWGGNQDTQYF. As DNA, the CDR3 is TGTGCCAGCTCTCGGGACTGGGGGGGTAACCAAGACACCCAGTACTTT. Full variable domain (remainder filled in from reference TRBV13 and TRBJ2-5): AAGVIQSPRHLIKEKRETATLKCYPIPRHDTVYWYQQGPGQDPQFLISFYEKMQSDKGSIPDRFSAQQFSDYHSELNMSSLELGDSALYFCASSRDWGGNQDTQYFGPGTRLLVL.

This chain connects TRBV12-3 or TRBV12-4 to TRBJ2-5; 10 positions match TRBD2. There are 13 residues in the CDR3. Trimming cost V 6 bases and J 4 bases; bases outside gene matches: 2. CDR3 residues: CASSRLAGETQYF. As DNA, the CDR3 is TGTGCCAGCAGCAGACTAGCGGGAGAGACCCAGTACTTC.

This clonotype was counted at least ten times. V is TRBV5-1 and J is TRBJ2-1; no reliable D call. CDR3 size: 13 residues. Germline CDR1 is SGHRS and CDR2 is YFSETQ. Trimming removed 4 bases at V and 4 bases at J, with 9 bases between. The DNA for the CDR3 is TGCGCCAGCAGCGTAACCGGTTACAATGAGCAGTTCTTC. As protein: CASSVTGYNEQFF.

The V gene is TRBV20-1, the J gene TRBJ2-3; D is uncertain. The ends were cut back, 3 bases at V and 6 bases at J, with 13 bases in the middle. Per germline, CDR1 DFQATT and CDR2 SNEGSKA (reference sequence). The CDR3 is 13 amino acids. In DNA form, the CDR3 reads TGCAGTGCTAGGTTGACCCCGGAGGATACGCAGTATTTT. Encoded protein: CSARLTPEDTQYF.

This clonotype appeared many times. The rearrangement uses TRBV9 and TRBJ2-7; D is possibly TRBD1 (6 bases). This CDR3 comprises 14 residues. Germline-derived CDR1 and CDR2 are SGDLS and YYNGEE. Deletions cut 0 bases from V and 3 bases from J, with 10 bases between. The CDR3 protein is CASSVDRVGYEQYF. The DNA of the CDR3 is TGTGCCAGCAGCGTAGACAGGGTGGGCTACGAGCAGTACTTC.

This rearrangement joins TRBV4-3 to TRBJ2-1, with D possibly TRBD2 on 6 matching bases. This CDR3 has 15 amino acids. Germline values: CDR1 LGHNA, CDR2 YSLEER. The V end was cut by 1 base, the J end by 8 bases, with 15 bases between. In DNA, the CDR3 is TGCGCCAGCAGCCAAGGGTACGGGAGTCGCGATGAGCAGTTCTTC. It translates to CASSQGYGSRDEQFF.

The sample holds many counts of this clonotype. CDR3 coding DNA: TGTGCCACCAGTTCGGGGTTAATTAGCGGGGACTCTGGGGCCAACGTCCTGACTTTC. It specifies CATSSGLISGDSGANVLTF. The V gene is TRBV24-1, the J gene TRBJ2-6; 8 nucleotides match TRBD2. The CDR3 has 19 residues. J lost 0 bases, V lost 6 bases, and 12 bases had no gene match. Germline V gene data show CDR1 as KGHDR and CDR2 as SFDVKD.

The chain employs TRBV20-1 and TRBJ2-3; 11 bases are a match to TRBD2. Germline lookup yields CDR1 DFQATT and CDR2 SNEGSKA (reference sequence). The CDR3 runs to 14 residues. The V gene end was trimmed by 6 bases and the J gene end by 2 bases; junction bases not matched to a gene: 4. CDR3 DNA sequence: TGCAGTGCCCAGGGACTAGCGGACACAGATACGCAGTATTTT. It specifies CSAQGLADTDTQYF.

This clonotype is categorized as medium-sized. The genes are TRBV30 and TRBJ2-7, with D perhaps TRBD1 or TRBD2 (5 bases each). The CDR3 has 12 amino acids. V shed 2 bases and J shed 10 bases, with 15 bases lying between them. Germline CDR1 and CDR2: GTSNPN and SVGIG (reference sequence). In nucleotides, the CDR3 is TGTGCCTGGAGTCACTGGGGGTATGAACAGTACTTC. It translates to CAWSHWGYEQYF.

This clonotype showed up just a few times. J is TRBJ1-2 and V is TRBV10-3, with 7 bases matching TRBD1. V trimming: 4 bases; J trimming: 4 bases; junction bases outside the gene matches: 15. CDR3 length equals 17 residues. CDR1 and CDR2 (germline): ENHRY, SYGVKD. CDR3 loop: CAISASKQGGNSYGYTF. CDR3 in DNA: TGTGCCATCAGTGCGAGCAAGCAGGGGGGGAATTCCTATGGCTACACCTTC.

This clonotype appeared many times. This chain uses TRBV12-3 or TRBV12-4 with TRBJ1-2, with 8 bases that match TRBD1. V trimming: 5 bases; J trimming: 4 bases; junction bases outside the gene matches: 0. The CDR3 contains 12 residues. The CDR3 spells CASSTGGYGYTF. The CDR3 region has the DNA TGTGCCAGCAGTACAGGGGGCTATGGCTACACCTTC.

Ten or more counts support this clonotype. The chain uses TRBV27 and TRBJ1-2, with D possibly TRBD1 on 6 matching bases. The germline V gene has CDR1 MNHEY and CDR2 SMNVEV (reference sequence). The CDR3 extends over 14 amino acids. Trimming removed 3 bases from V and 3 bases from J, with 11 bases in between. The CDR3 bases are TGTGCCAGCAGTTTTAGAGGGGGGCACTATGGCTACACCTTC. It translates to CASSFRGGHYGYTF.

The rearrangement joins TRBV4-2 to TRBJ2-7; the D gene is possibly TRBD1 (6 bases). This CDR3 is built from 14 residues. The germline V gene encodes CDR1 LGHNA and CDR2 YNFKEQ. Trimming took 2 bases from V and 10 from J, leaving 18 bases between them. CDR3 bases: TGTGCCAGCAGCCAACTGGGGGCTCTTTATGAACAGTACTTC. It yields the protein CASSQLGALYEQYF.

This clonotype has ten or more counts. The genes are TRBV20-1 and TRBJ2-1; no reliable D call. The CDR3 contains 13 residues. CDR1 is DFQATT, CDR2 SNEGSKA, per germline (reference sequence). Trimming took 3 bases from V and 9 from J, leaving 15 bases between them. The CDR3 here is CSASADHVGEQFF. As DNA, the CDR3 is TGCAGTGCTAGTGCGGACCACGTCGGTGAGCAGTTCTTC.

This clonotype has at least ten counts. The junction does not match germline at one end; this may be a read error. This CDR3 is CASSIPGGESTLYF. The CDR3 region has the DNA TGTGCCAGCAGTATTCCAGGGGGCGAGAGCACCTTGTACTTT. The chain uses TRBV19 and TRBJ2-4; TRBD1 matches 8 bases. The germline gives CDR1 LNHDA, CDR2 SQIVND (reference sequence). The length of the CDR3 is 14 residues.

In this sample, this clonotype turned up a few times. The CDR3 sequence is CASTHRRQSNTGELFF. CDR3 DNA: TGTGCCAGTACCCATAGAAGACAGTCGAACACCGGGGAGCTGTTTTTT. The chain couples TRBV19 to TRBJ2-2; D is possibly TRBD1 (5 bases). This CDR3 contains 16 residues. From germline, CDR1 is LNHDA and CDR2 SQIVND (reference sequence). Trimming left V 7 bases short and J 0 bases short, with 15 bases between.

This clonotype was found many times. This chain uses TRBV5-1 with TRBJ2-6; TRBD1 is a possible D gene (6 bases). V lost 3 bases and J lost 0, with 10 bases in between. The CDR3 length is 16 residues. Germline CDR1 and CDR2: SGHRS and YFSETQ. The DNA for the CDR3 is TGCGCCAGCAGCTCCGACAGGAACTCTGGGGCCAACGTCCTGACTTTC. Its translation is CASSSDRNSGANVLTF.